In its sample, the clone carrying this TCR beta chain was seen many times. These data originate in a study of early T cells in non-severe SARS-CoV-2 infection. Per germline, CDR1 SGHTA and CDR2 FQGNSA. Trimming took 5 bases from V and 4 from J, leaving 15 bases between them. The CDR3 spans 14 residues. TCRdb independently ran MiXCR on the 5' RACE reads; one entry per CDR3 protein. This table holds approximately 76,000 distinct CDR3 sequences, 9.5% to 15% found once. The sample comprised whole blood. The TCR comes from an adult who was a healthcare worker with PCR-confirmed SARS-CoV-2 infection or an uninfected control (not recorded which). The genes are TRBV7-2 and TRBJ2-7; D may be TRBD2 (6 bases). The CDR3 DNA follows: TGTGCCAGCAGCACTCGTCGCGGGGAGTACGAGCAGTACTTC. Amino acid sequence: CASSTRRGEYEQYF.